This T cell receptor (beta chain) was recorded in a study of T cells in Graves' hyperthyroidism and ophthalmopathy. This clonotype was seen many times. Amplified TCR beta CDR3 regions derived from RNA transcripts. The TCR CDR3 was amplified in a first-round RT-PCR using the HTBI primer set. MiXCR, run by TCRdb on the multiplex PCR reads, gives a single entry per CDR3 protein. This table has about 350,000 distinct CDR3 sequences, approximately 18% appearing once. Patients having uncontrolled infection, another autoimmune disease, pregnancy or lactation were not included. Each diagnosis was grounded in clinical symptoms, serum thyroxine and TRAb, thyroid ultrasound, and orbital computed tomography. Using 10 ml of fresh peripheral blood, PBMCs were prepared. The germline gives CDR1 MNHEY, CDR2 SVGEGT. The CDR3 covers 16 residues. V gave up 6 bases and J gave up 0 bases, with 12 bases separating them.

This TCR was sampled from a woman younger than 45 with Graves' hyperthyroidism that later progressed to Graves' ophthalmopathy. V gene TRBV6-2 or TRBV6-3 combines with J gene TRBJ2-6, with D possibly matching TRBD1 (6 bases). The sequenced sample consisted of blood. CDR3 amino acids: CASSPTGYSGANVLTF. In DNA form, the CDR3 reads TGTGCCAGCAGCCCAACAGGGTACTCTGGGGCCAACGTCCTGACTTTC.